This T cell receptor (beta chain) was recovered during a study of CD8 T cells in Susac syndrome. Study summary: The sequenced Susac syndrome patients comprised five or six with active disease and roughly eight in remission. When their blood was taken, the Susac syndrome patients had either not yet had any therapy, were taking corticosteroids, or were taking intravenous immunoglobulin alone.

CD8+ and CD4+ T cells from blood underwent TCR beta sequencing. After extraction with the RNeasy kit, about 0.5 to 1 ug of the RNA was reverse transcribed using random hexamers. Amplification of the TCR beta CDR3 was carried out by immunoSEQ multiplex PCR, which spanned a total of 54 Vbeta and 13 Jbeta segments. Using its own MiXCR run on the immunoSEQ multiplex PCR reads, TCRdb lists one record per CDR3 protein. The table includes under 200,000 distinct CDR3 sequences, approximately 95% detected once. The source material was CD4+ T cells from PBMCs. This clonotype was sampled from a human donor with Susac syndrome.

The CDR3 DNA reads as TGTGCCAGCACCCAGACAGGGACCCCCTTTGAAGCTTTCTTT. It specifies CASTQTGTPFEAFF. This rearrangement joins TRBV2 to TRBJ1-1; 7 positions agree with TRBD1. The CDR3 covers 14 residues. The V gene's germline CDR1 is SNHLY and CDR2 FYNNEI. J lost 7 bases, V lost 7 bases, and 12 bases had no gene match.